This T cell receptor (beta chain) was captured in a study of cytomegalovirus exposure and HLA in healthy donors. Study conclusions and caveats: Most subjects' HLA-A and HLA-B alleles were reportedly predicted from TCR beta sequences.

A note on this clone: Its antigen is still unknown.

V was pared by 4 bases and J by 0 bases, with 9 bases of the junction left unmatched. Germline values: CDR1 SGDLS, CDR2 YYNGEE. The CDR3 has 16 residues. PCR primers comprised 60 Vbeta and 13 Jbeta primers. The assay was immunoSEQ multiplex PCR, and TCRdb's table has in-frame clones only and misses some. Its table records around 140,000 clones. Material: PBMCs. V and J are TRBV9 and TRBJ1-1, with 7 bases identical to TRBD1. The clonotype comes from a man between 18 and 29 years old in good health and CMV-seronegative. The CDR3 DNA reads TGTGCCAGCAGCTCCCGGACAGGTAACATGAACACTGAAGCTTTCTTT. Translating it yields CASSSRTGNMNTEAFF.